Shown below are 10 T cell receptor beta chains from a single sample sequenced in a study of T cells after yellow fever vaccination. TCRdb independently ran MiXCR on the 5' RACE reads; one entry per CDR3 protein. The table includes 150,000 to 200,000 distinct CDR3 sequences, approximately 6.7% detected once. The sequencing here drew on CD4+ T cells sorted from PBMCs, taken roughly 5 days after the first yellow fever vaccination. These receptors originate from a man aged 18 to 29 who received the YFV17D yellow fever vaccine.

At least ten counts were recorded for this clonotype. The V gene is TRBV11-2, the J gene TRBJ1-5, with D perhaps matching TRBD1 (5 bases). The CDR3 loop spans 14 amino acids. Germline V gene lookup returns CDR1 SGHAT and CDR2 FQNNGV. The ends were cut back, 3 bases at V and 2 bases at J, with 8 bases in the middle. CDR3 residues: CASSFQGGNQPQHF. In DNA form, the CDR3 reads TGTGCCAGCAGCTTTCAGGGCGGCAATCAGCCCCAGCATTTT.

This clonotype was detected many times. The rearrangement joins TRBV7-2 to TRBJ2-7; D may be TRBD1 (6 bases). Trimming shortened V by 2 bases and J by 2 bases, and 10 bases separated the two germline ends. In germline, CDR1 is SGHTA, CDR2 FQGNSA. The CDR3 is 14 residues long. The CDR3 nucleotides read TGTGCCAGCAGCTTAAGTCCAGGGGCCTACGAGCAGTACGTC. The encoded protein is CASSLSPGAYEQYV.

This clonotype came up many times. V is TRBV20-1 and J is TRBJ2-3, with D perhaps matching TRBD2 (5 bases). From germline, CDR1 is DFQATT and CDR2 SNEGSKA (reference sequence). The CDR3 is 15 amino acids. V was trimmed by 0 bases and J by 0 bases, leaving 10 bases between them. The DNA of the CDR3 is TGCAGTGCTAGAGATTCAGGCGGGAGCACAGATACGCAGTATTTT. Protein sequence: CSARDSGGSTDTQYF.

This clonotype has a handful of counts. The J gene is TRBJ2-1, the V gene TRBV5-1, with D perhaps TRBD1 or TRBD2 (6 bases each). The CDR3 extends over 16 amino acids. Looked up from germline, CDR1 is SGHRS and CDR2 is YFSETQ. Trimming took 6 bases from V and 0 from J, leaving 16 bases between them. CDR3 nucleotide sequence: TGCGCCAGCACGGAAGGAGGGGGGTTCTCCTACAATGAGCAGTTCTTC. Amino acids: CASTEGGGFSYNEQFF. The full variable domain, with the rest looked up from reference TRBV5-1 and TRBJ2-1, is KAGVTQTPRYLIKTRGQQVTLSCSPISGHRSVSWYQQTPGQGLQFLFEYFSETQRNKGNFPGRFSGRQFSNSRSEMNVSTLELGDSALYLCASTEGGGFSYNEQFFGPGTRLTVL.

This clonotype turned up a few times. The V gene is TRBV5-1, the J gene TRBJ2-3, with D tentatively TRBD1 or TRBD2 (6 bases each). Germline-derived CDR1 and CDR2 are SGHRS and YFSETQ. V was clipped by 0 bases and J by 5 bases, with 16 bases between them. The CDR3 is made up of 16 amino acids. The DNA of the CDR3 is TGCGCCAGCAGCTTGGCCGGAGGGGGAAGAGGAGATACGCAGTATTTT. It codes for CASSLAGGGRGDTQYF.

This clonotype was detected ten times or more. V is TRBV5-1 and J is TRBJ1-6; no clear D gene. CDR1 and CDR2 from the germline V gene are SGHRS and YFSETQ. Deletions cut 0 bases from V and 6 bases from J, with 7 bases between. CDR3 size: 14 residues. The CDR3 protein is CASSLGPSNSPLHF. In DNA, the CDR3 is TGCGCCAGCAGCTTGGGGCCGAGTAATTCACCCCTCCACTTT.

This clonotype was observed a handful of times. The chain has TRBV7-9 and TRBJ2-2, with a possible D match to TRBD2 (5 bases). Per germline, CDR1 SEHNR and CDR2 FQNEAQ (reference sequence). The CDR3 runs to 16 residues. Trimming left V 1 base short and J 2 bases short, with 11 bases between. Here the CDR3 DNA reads TGTGCCAGCAGCTTAGTGCTTGGGAGTAACACCGGGGAGCTGTTTTTT. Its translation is CASSLVLGSNTGELFF.

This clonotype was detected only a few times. CDR3 bases: TGCGCCAGCAGCCAAGGGACAGGGGCGGGGAATGAAAAACTGTTTTTT. Translation gives CASSQGTGAGNEKLFF. The V gene is TRBV4-3, the J gene TRBJ1-4, with 9 bases matching TRBD1. From germline, CDR1 is LGHNA and CDR2 YSLEER. The V and J ends lost 1 base and 5 bases, in that order; junction bases with no gene match: 5. This CDR3 comprises 16 residues.

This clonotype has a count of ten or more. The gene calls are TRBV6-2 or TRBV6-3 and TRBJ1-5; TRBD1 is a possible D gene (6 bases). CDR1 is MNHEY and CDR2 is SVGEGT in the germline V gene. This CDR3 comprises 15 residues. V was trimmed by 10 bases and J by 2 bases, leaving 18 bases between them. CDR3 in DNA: TGTGCCACTAGGGGGGCCCAGTCGGGCAATCAGCCCCAGCATTTT. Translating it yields CATRGAQSGNQPQHF.

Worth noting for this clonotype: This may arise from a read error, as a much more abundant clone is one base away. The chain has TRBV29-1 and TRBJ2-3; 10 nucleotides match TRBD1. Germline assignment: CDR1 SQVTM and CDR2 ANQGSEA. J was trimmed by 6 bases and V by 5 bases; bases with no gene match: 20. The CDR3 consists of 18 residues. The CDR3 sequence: CSVLLPPLGDRGFDTQYF. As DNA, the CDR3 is TGCAGCGTTCTCCTACCCCCCCTCGGGGACAGGGGTTTCGATACGCAGTATTTT.